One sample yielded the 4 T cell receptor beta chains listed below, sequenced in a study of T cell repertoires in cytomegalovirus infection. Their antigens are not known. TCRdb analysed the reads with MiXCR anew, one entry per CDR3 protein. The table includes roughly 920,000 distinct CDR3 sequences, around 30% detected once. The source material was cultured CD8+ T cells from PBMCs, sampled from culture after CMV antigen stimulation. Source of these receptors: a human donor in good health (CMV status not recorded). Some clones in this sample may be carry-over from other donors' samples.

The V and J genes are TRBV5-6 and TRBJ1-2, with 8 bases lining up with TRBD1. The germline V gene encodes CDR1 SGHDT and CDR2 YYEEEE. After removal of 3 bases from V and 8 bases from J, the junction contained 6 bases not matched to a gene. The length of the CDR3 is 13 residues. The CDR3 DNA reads TGTGCCAGCAGCTACGGACAGGGCGCAGGCTACACCTTC. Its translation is CASSYGQGAGYTF.

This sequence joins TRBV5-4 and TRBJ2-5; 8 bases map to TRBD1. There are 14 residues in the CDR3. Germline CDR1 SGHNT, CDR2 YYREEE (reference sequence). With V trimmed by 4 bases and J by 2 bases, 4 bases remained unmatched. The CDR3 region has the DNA TGTGCCAGCAGCCGGTACAGGGGGCAAGAGACCCAGTACTTC. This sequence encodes CASSRYRGQETQYF. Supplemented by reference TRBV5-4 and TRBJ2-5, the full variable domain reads ETGVTQSPTHLIKTRGQQVTLRCSSQSGHNTVSWYQQALGQGPQFIFQYYREEENGRGNFPPRFSGLQFPNYSSELNVNALELDDSALYLCASSRYRGQETQYFGPGTRLLVL.

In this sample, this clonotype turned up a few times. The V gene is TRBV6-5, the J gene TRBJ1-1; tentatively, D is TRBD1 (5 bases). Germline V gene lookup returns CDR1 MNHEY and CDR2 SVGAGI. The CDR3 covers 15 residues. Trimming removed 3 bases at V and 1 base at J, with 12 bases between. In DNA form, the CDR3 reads TGTGCCAGCAGTTATCGGGGGAACCCGAACACTGAAGCTTTCTTT. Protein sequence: CASSYRGNPNTEAFF.

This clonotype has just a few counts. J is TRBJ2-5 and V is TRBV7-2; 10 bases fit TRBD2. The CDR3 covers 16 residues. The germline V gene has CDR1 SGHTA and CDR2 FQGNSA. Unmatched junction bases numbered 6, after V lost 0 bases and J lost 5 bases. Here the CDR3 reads CASSLASGGALETQYF. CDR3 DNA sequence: TGTGCCAGCAGCTTAGCAAGCGGGGGGGCCTTGGAGACCCAGTACTTC.